In its sample, the clone carrying this T cell receptor beta chain was seen many times. This CDR3 has 15 residues. Germline values: CDR1 SGDLS, CDR2 YYNGEE. Trimming removed 0 bases from V and 4 bases from J; junction bases left unmatched: 7. The sample is drawn from a study of T cells in Graves' hyperthyroidism and ophthalmopathy. Amplification of TCR beta CDR3 regions was performed using RNA transcripts as template. The primer set for the first-round RT-PCR of the TCR CDR3 was HTBI. TCRdb processed the multiplex PCR reads anew with MiXCR; each CDR3 protein has one entry. The sample includes 350,000 to 450,000 distinct CDR3 sequences, about 18% seen only once; the top ten take approximately 33%.

The source of this sequence is a woman in her thirties with Graves' hyperthyroidism that later progressed to Graves' ophthalmopathy. The chain links TRBV9 to TRBJ2-7; 7 bases line up with TRBD1. The sample taken for sequencing was blood. DNA of the CDR3: TGTGCCAGCAGCGTAGGAGGCCAGGGGGATTACGAGCAGTACTTC. This gives the protein CASSVGGQGDYEQYF.